This T cell receptor beta chain was retrieved from a study of cytomegalovirus exposure and HLA in healthy donors. Study-wide results and limits: The study flagged some 180 TCR beta chains as cytomegalovirus-associated. The analysis excluded some indistinguishable V segments, including TRBV6-2 and TRBV6-3. Across all donors, roughly uniform sequencing depth was an assumption of the presence/absence analyses.

This CDR3 spans 11 amino acids. The germline gives CDR1 SGHAT, CDR2 FQNNGV. Trimming cost V 5 bases and J 14 bases, with 13 bases left between them. Of note for this clone: The target antigen is unknown.

Researchers ran the PCR with 60 Vbeta and 13 Jbeta primers. Measured with immunoSEQ multiplex PCR; TCRdb has only the in-frame clones, and not every one. The repertoire includes about 89,000 clones, about 80% of them detected once, and just over 1.4% sits in the top ten. The chain uses TRBV11-2 and TRBJ2-1; D ambiguous. The TCR originated in a male donor in good health and CMV-seronegative. The sample was PBMCs. CDR3 DNA sequence: TGTGCCAGCAGCGAAGGAGTCCTCGAGTTCTTC. Translation: CASSEGVLEFF.